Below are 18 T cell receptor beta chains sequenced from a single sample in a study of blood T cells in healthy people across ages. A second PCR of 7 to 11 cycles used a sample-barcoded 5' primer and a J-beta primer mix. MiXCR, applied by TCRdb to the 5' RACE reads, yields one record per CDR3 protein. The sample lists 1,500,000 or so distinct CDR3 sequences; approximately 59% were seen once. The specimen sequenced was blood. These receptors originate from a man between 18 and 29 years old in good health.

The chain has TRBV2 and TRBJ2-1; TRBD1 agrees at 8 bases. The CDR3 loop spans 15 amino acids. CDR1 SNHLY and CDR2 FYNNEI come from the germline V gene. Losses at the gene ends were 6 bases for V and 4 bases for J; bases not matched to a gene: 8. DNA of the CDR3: TGTGCCAGCAGCGGACAGGGCACGATGTACAATGAGCAGTTCTTC. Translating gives CASSGQGTMYNEQFF.

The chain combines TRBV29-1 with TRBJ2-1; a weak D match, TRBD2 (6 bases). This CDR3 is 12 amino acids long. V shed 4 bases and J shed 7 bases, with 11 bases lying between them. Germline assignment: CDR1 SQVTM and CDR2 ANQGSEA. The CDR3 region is CSVGRGGNEQFF. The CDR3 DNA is TGCAGCGTTGGGAGGGGCGGGAATGAGCAGTTCTTC.

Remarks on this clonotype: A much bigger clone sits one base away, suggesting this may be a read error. The CDR3 protein is CSTSQFGDGQFF. The CDR3 nucleotides read TGCAGCACCTCACAGTTCGGGGATGGGCAGTTCTTC. This chain uses TRBV29-1 with TRBJ2-1; D perhaps matches TRBD2 (5 bases). In germline, CDR1 is SQVTM, CDR2 ANQGSEA. The CDR3 covers 12 residues. V was trimmed by 8 bases and J by 12 bases, leaving 20 bases between them.

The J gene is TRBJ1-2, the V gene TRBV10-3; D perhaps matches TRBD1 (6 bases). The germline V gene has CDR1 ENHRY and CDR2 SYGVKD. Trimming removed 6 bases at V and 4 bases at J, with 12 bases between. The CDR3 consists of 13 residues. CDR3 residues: CAISPDRSYGYTF. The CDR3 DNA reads TGTGCCATCAGCCCTGACAGGAGCTATGGCTACACCTTC.

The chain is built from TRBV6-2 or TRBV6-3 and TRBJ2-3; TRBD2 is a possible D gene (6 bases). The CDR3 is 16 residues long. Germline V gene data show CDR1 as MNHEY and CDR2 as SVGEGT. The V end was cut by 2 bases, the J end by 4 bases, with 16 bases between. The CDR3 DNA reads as TGTGCCAGCAGTTACCCCCACGGGGGAGTGTCAGATACGCAGTATTTT. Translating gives CASSYPHGGVSDTQYF.

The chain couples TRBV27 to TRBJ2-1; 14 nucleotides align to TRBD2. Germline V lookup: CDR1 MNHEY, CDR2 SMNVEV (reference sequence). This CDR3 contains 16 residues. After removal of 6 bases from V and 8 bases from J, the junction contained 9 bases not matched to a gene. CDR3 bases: TGTGCCAGCAGCCAGACTAGCGGGGGGGCAGTAGATGAGCAGTTCTTC. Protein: CASSQTSGGAVDEQFF.

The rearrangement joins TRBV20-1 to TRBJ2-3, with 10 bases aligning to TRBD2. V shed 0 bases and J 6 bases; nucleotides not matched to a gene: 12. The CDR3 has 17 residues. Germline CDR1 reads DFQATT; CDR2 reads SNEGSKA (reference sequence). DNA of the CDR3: TGCAGTGCTAGAGATTATCGGTCTAGCGGGGGTCCTGATACGCAGTATTTT. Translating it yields CSARDYRSSGGPDTQYF.

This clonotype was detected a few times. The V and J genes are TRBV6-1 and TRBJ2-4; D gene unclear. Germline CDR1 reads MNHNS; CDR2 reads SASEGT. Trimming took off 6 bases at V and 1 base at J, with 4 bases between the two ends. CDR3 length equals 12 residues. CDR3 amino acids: CASREAKNIQYF. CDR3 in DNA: TGTGCCAGCAGGGAGGCCAAAAACATTCAGTACTTC.

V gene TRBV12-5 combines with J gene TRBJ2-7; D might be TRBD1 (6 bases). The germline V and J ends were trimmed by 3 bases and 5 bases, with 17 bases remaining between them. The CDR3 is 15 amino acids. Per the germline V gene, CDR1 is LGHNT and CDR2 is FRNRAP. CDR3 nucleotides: TGTGCTAGTGGTTTTTTAACACAGGGTTTCAACGAGCAGTACTTC. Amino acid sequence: CASGFLTQGFNEQYF.

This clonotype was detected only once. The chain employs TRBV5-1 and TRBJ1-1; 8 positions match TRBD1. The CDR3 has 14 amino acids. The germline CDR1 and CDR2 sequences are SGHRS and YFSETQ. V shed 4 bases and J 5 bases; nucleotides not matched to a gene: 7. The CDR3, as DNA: TGCGCCAGCAGCCTGACAGGGGCGATGACTGAAGCTTTCTTT. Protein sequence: CASSLTGAMTEAFF.

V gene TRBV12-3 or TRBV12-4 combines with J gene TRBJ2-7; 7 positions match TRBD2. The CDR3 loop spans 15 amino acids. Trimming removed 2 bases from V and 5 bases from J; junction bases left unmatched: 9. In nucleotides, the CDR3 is TGTGCCAGCAGTTTACTAGCGGCCATTGGGGACGAGCAGTACTTC. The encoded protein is CASSLLAAIGDEQYF.

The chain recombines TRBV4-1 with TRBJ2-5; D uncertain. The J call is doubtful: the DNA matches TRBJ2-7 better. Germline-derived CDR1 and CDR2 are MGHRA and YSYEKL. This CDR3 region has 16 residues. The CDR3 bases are TGCGCCAGCAGCCAAGTTGGCAGAAAAAACTCCTACGAGCAGTACTTC. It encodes CASSQVGRKNSYEQYF.

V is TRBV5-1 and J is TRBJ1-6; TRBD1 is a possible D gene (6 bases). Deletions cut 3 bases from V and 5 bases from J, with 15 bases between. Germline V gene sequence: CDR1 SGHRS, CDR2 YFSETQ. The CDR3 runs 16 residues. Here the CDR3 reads CASSSPDRKHNSPLHF. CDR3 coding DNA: TGCGCCAGCAGCTCCCCGGACAGAAAACATAATTCACCCCTCCACTTT.

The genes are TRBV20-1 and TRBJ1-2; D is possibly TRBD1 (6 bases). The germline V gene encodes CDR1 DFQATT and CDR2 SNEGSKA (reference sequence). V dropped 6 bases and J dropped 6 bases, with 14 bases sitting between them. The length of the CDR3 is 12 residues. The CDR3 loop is CSATTGRHGYTF. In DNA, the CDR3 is TGCAGTGCAACAACAGGGCGGCATGGCTACACCTTC.

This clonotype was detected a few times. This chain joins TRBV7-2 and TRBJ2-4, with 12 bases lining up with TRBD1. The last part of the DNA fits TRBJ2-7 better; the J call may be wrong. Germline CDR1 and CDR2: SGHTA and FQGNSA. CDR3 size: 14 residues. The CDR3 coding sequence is TGTGCCAGCAGAGCCGGGACAGGGGGCCTCGAGCAGTACTTC. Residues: CASRAGTGGLEQYF.

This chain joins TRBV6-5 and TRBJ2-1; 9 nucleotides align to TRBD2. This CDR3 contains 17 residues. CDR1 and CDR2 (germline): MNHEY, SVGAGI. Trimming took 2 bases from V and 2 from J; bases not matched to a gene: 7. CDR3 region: CASSYLSGSGAYNEQFF. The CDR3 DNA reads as TGTGCCAGCAGTTACCTTAGCGGGAGCGGGGCCTACAATGAGCAGTTCTTC.

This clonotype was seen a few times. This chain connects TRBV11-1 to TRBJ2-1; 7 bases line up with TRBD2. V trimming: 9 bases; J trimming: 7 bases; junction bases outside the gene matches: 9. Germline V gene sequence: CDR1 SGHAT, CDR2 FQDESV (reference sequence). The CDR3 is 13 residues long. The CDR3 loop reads CASAPAGYNEQFF. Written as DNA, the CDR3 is TGTGCCAGTGCCCCAGCGGGGTATAATGAGCAGTTCTTC.

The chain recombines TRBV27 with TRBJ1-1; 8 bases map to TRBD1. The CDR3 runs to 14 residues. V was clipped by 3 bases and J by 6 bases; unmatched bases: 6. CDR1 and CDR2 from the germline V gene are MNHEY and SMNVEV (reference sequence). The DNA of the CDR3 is TGTGCCAGCAGTTTGGGGACAGGTCGGTCTGAAGCTTTCTTT. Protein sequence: CASSLGTGRSEAFF.